Presented here are 5 T cell receptor beta chains from one specimen sequenced in a study of cytomegalovirus exposure and HLA in healthy donors. TCRdb's table, derived via immunoSEQ multiplex PCR, lists solely in-frame clones and lacks some. Of about 280,000 clones listed, 80% to 90% were seen once; the top ten hold 0.9% to 1.1%. The sequenced material came from PBMCs. The source is a young woman in good health and CMV-seronegative.

This clone was seen just once. The chain uses TRBV29-1 and TRBJ1-3; perhaps TRBD1 as D (5 bases). The CDR3 length is 13 residues. Trimming removed 3 bases from V and 6 bases from J, with 12 bases in between. CDR1 and CDR2 (germline): SQVTM, ANQGSEA. As DNA, the CDR3 is TGCAGCGTTGAGGGGCAGTTATCAAACACCATATATTTT. Its protein is CSVEGQLSNTIYF. The full variable domain, rest sourced from reference TRBV29-1 and TRBJ1-3, is SAVISQKPSRDICQRGTSLTIQCQVDSQVTMMFWYRQQPGQSLTLIATANQGSEATYESGFVIDKFPISRPNLTFSTLTVSNMSPEDSSIYLCSVEGQLSNTIYFGEGSWLTVV.

Comment on this clone: Other DNA sequences from this sample encode an identical CDR3 as well. J is TRBJ1-2 and V is TRBV7-2, with D perhaps matching TRBD1 (5 bases). Germline-derived CDR1 and CDR2 are SGHTA and FQGNSA. The length of the CDR3 is 14 residues. The V end was cut by 3 bases, the J end by 4 bases, with 12 bases between. The CDR3 bases are TGTGCCAGCAGCTTGGGGGGGAGGCTCTATGGCTACACCTTC. This sequence encodes CASSLGGRLYGYTF.

The V call is TRBV5-1, the J call TRBJ1-2; 7 nucleotides align to TRBD1. Germline CDR1 and CDR2: SGHRS and YFSETQ. Trimming took 7 bases from V and 6 from J; bases not matched to a gene: 15. This CDR3 contains 15 residues. CDR3 DNA sequence: TGCGCCAGCCGGGACAGTATATCAGGGGGAAATGGCTACACCTTC. Protein: CASRDSISGGNGYTF. The entire variable domain, with the rest obtained from reference TRBV5-1 and TRBJ1-2, is as follows: KAGVTQTPRYLIKTRGQQVTLSCSPISGHRSVSWYQQTPGQGLQFLFEYFSETQRNKGNFPGRFSGRQFSNSRSEMNVSTLELGDSALYLCASRDSISGGNGYTFGSGTRLTVV.

The rearrangement uses TRBV2 and TRBJ2-7, with a weak D call TRBD2 (5 bases). The ends were cut back, 8 bases at V and 3 bases at J, with 14 bases in the middle. The CDR3 has 13 residues. Germline V gives CDR1 SNHLY, CDR2 FYNNEI. CDR3 amino acids: CASLTAESYEQYF. CDR3 in DNA: TGTGCCAGCCTCACAGCGGAGAGCTACGAGCAGTACTTC.

The J gene is TRBJ1-2, the V gene TRBV30, with D perhaps TRBD1 (5 bases). Trimming left V 4 bases short and J 2 bases short, with 20 bases between. This CDR3 has 16 residues. CDR1 GTSNPN and CDR2 SVGIG come from the germline V gene (reference sequence). The CDR3 loop reads CAWIAWGGGENYGYTF. DNA of the CDR3: TGTGCCTGGATCGCCTGGGGCGGGGGGGAAAACTATGGCTACACCTTC. The full variable domain, rest sourced from reference TRBV30 and TRBJ1-2, is SQTIHQWPATLVQPVGSPLSLECTVEGTSNPNLYWYRQAAGRGLQLLFYSVGIGQISSEVPQNLSASRPQDRQFILSSKKLLLSDSGFYLCAWIAWGGGENYGYTFGSGTRLTVV.